By sample fraction, the clone carrying this TCR beta chain is medium-sized. Reverse transcription used approximately 500 ng RNA and constant-region primers for alpha and beta. Each of the alpha and beta chains got its own library through chain-specific third strand synthesis with indices. TCRdb reprocessed the 5' RACE reads with MiXCR, giving one entry per CDR3 protein. The sample holds around 7,100 distinct CDR3 sequences; 9.3% are singletons and the top ten take about 15%. These data belong to a study of HIV-infected patients and healthy controls. The repertoire came from unfractionated whole blood and reflected all unsorted peripheral T cells. The sequence was collected from an adult with HIV infection. The source was blood, collected before antiretroviral therapy.

The CDR3 sequence is CASSLRGPDTQYF. The CDR3 DNA sequence: TGCGCCAGCAGCTTGAGAGGGCCAGATACGCAGTATTTT. The chain recombines TRBV5-1 with TRBJ2-3; the D gene is possibly TRBD2 (5 bases). The V and J ends lost 1 base and 4 bases respectively, with 7 bases between them. Germline values: CDR1 SGHRS, CDR2 YFSETQ. This CDR3 comprises 13 residues.